These 14 T cell receptor beta chains share one sample of origin, sequenced in a study of control samples from healthy donors and cancer patients. Sequencing was performed with immunoSEQ multiplex PCR; in TCRdb, only in-frame clones are kept and a portion is missing. The sample carries some 120,000 clones, approximately 90% recorded once. Sequencing was carried out using blood. Source of these receptors: a woman aged 70-85 years in good health.

Turning to this clone: This sample includes further DNA sequences coding for the same CDR3. CDR3 nucleotide sequence: TGTGCCACCAGTGATTTCGGGAGAGACTATGGCTACACCTTC. Translated, it gives CATSDFGRDYGYTF. This chain connects TRBV24-1 to TRBJ1-2; D is unclear. This CDR3 spans 14 amino acids. Trimming pared 1 base from V and 3 bases from J, leaving 8 bases between. The V gene's germline CDR1 is KGHDR and CDR2 SFDVKD.

The CDR3 DNA reads TGTGCCAGCAGCCAAAGTGAGGGAGGGGCTGGGACAGATACGCAGTATTTT. It is translated as CASSQSEGGAGTDTQYF. The chain employs TRBV4-2 and TRBJ2-3; 7 bases match TRBD2. In germline, CDR1 is LGHNA, CDR2 YNFKEQ. The CDR3 spans 17 residues. Losses at the gene ends were 2 bases for V and 3 bases for J; bases not matched to a gene: 11.

The chain couples TRBV20-1 to TRBJ1-1; D remains ambiguous. The CDR3 consists of 11 residues. The V gene lost 3 bases and the J gene lost 8 bases, with 10 bases spanning the gap. Per the germline V gene, CDR1 is DFQATT and CDR2 is SNEGSKA (reference sequence). CDR3 nucleotides: TGCAGTGCTAGGGCTGGGCTAGAAGCTTTCTTT. Its translation is CSARAGLEAFF.

The chain carries TRBV5-4 and TRBJ1-2; D not certain. The CDR3 has 13 amino acids. The V end was cut by 0 bases, the J end by 4 bases, with 7 bases between. Germline CDR1 is SGHNT and CDR2 is YYREEE (reference sequence). This chain's CDR3 is CASSLDGGYGYTF. The CDR3 DNA is TGTGCCAGCAGCTTGGACGGCGGCTATGGCTACACCTTC. Drawing the rest from reference TRBV5-4 and TRBJ1-2, the complete variable domain is ETGVTQSPTHLIKTRGQQVTLRCSSQSGHNTVSWYQQALGQGPQFIFQYYREEENGRGNFPPRFSGLQFPNYSSELNVNALELDDSALYLCASSLDGGYGYTFGSGTRLTVV.

As regards this clone: Relative to the germline gene, one junction end is altered; a read error may explain this. V is TRBV19 and J is TRBJ2-2, with TRBD2 matching over 7 bases. Germline lookup yields CDR1 LNHDA and CDR2 SQIVND (reference sequence). The CDR3 contains 14 residues. CDR3 amino acids: CASQERLATRELFF. CDR3 DNA: TGTGCCAGTCAAGAAAGACTAGCCACCCGGGAGCTGTTTTTT.

This clone was seen a single time. V usage is TRBV11-2 and J usage is TRBJ1-1, with a weak D call TRBD1 (5 bases). V was trimmed by 8 bases and J by 0 bases, leaving 16 bases between them. CDR3 length equals 15 residues. Germline loops: CDR1 SGHAT, CDR2 FQNNGV. This CDR3 is CASSGGLDMNTEAFF. The CDR3 bases are TGTGCCAGCTCTGGGGGATTGGACATGAACACTGAAGCTTTCTTT.

The chain links TRBV27 to TRBJ1-1, with D tentatively TRBD1 (5 bases). Germline V gene sequence: CDR1 MNHEY, CDR2 SMNVEV (reference sequence). The CDR3 runs to 14 residues. Trimming pared 6 bases from V and 1 base from J, leaving 12 bases between. The CDR3 protein is CASRFGTGNTEAFF. The CDR3 nucleotides are TGTGCCAGCAGGTTTGGGACGGGGAACACTGAAGCTTTCTTT.

This chain links TRBV20-1 with TRBJ2-7; no reliable D call. This CDR3 has 14 amino acids. The germline CDR1 and CDR2 sequences are DFQATT and SNEGSKA (reference sequence). The V and J ends lost 3 bases and 1 base respectively, with 13 bases between them. CDR3 nucleotide sequence: TGCAGTGCTAGTCCCAGTTTTAATTCCTACGAGCAGTACTTC. It encodes CSASPSFNSYEQYF.

The rearrangement joins TRBV7-2 to TRBJ2-7; no clear D gene. Germline values: CDR1 SGHTA, CDR2 FQGNSA. Trimming removed 3 bases from V and 3 bases from J, with 12 bases in between. The CDR3 loop spans 14 amino acids. The CDR3 is CASSLKVVNYEQYF. The CDR3 DNA reads TGTGCCAGCAGCTTGAAAGTCGTCAACTACGAGCAGTACTTC.

The chain uses TRBV5-1 and TRBJ2-6; no definite D call. Germline-derived CDR1 and CDR2 are SGHRS and YFSETQ. This CDR3 spans 15 amino acids. The V end lost 4 bases, the J end lost 1 base, and 9 bases lay between the germline ends. DNA for the CDR3: TGCGCCAGCAGCCCCGGCCAATCTGGGGCCAACGTCCTGACTTTC. Residues: CASSPGQSGANVLTF.

This sequence joins TRBV7-3 and TRBJ2-3; perhaps TRBD2 as D (7 bases). V was shortened by 2 bases and J by 0 bases, with 15 bases between the two germline ends. Germline V gene sequence: CDR1 SGHTA, CDR2 FQGTGA. This CDR3 has 17 amino acids. CDR3 protein: CASSLGFGGPSTDTQYF. Written as DNA, the CDR3 is TGTGCCAGCAGCTTAGGTTTCGGGGGGCCGAGCACAGATACGCAGTATTTT.

The chain uses TRBV2 and TRBJ1-2, with D possibly matching TRBD1 (5 bases). The CDR3 extends over 14 amino acids. V lost 8 bases to trimming and J lost 6 bases, with 19 bases between them. CDR1 and CDR2 from the germline V gene are SNHLY and FYNNEI. This CDR3 is CASGSRAGKDGYTF. The CDR3 bases are TGTGCCAGCGGAAGTCGGGCAGGGAAGGATGGCTACACCTTC. Looking up the rest from reference TRBV2 and TRBJ1-2 gives the full variable domain: EPEVTQTPSHQVTQMGQEVILRCVPISNHLYFYWYRQILGQKVEFLVSFYNNEISEKSEIFDDQFSVERPDGSNFTLKIRSTKLEDSAMYFCASGSRAGKDGYTFGSGTRLTVV.

The V and J genes are TRBV5-1 and TRBJ2-3; the D gene is possibly TRBD1 (6 bases). Germline values: CDR1 SGHRS, CDR2 YFSETQ. V shed 3 bases and J shed 4 bases, with 12 bases lying between them. The CDR3 loop spans 14 amino acids. For the CDR3, the DNA is TGCGCCAGCAGCTCCCAGGGGCGGTCAGATACGCAGTATTTT. Translating it yields CASSSQGRSDTQYF. Filled out from reference TRBV5-1 and TRBJ2-3, the complete variable domain reads KAGVTQTPRYLIKTRGQQVTLSCSPISGHRSVSWYQQTPGQGLQFLFEYFSETQRNKGNFPGRFSGRQFSNSRSEMNVSTLELGDSALYLCASSSQGRSDTQYFGPGTRLTVL.

The count of this clone is one. V is TRBV5-4 and J is TRBJ2-5; 8 bases align to TRBD1. Unmatched junction bases numbered 5, after V lost 4 bases and J lost 3 bases. Germline CDR1 SGHNT, CDR2 YYREEE (reference sequence). There are 14 residues in the CDR3. In DNA, the CDR3 is TGTGCCAGCAGCCCATTGACAGGGGAAGAGACCCAGTACTTC. Its translation: CASSPLTGEETQYF.